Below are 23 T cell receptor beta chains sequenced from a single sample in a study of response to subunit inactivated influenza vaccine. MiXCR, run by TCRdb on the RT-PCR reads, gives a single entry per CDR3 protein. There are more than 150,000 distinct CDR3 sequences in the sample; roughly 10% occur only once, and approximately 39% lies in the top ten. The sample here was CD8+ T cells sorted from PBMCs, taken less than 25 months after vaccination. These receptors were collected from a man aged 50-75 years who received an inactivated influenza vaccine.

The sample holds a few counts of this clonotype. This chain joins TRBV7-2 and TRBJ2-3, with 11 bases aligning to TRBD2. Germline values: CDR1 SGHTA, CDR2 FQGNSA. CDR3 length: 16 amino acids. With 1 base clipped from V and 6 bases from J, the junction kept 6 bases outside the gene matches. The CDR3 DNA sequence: TGTGCCAGCAGCTTAGTAGCGGGAGGGTTCTCCGATACGCAGTATTTT. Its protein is CASSLVAGGFSDTQYF.

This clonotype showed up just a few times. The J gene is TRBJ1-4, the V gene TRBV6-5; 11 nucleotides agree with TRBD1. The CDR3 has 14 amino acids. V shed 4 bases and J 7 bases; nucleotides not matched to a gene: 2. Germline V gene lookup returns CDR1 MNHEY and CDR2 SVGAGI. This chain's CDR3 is CASSWDRGFEKLFF. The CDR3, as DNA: TGTGCCAGCAGTTGGGACAGGGGGTTTGAAAAACTGTTTTTT.

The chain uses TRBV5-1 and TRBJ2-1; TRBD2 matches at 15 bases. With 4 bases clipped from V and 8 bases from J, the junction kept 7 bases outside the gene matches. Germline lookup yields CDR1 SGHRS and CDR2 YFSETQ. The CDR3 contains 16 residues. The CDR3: CASSPGLAGGLDEQFF. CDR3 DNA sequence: TGCGCCAGCAGCCCTGGACTAGCGGGAGGGTTGGATGAGCAGTTCTTC. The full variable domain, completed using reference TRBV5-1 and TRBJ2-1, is KAGVTQTPRYLIKTRGQQVTLSCSPISGHRSVSWYQQTPGQGLQFLFEYFSETQRNKGNFPGRFSGRQFSNSRSEMNVSTLELGDSALYLCASSPGLAGGLDEQFFGPGTRLTVL.

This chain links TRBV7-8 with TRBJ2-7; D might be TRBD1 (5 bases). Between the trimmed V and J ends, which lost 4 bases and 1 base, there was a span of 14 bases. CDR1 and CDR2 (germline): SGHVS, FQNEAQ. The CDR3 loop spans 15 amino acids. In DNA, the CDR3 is TGTGCCAGCAGCTGGCAGGGCCAAGATTCCTACGAGCAGTACTTC. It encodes CASSWQGQDSYEQYF.

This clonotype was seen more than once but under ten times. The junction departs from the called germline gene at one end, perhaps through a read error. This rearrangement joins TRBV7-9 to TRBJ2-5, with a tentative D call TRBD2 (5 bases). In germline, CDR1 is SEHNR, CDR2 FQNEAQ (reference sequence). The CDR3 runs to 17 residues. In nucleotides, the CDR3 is TGTGCCAGCAGCTCAGCCCGCGGGTCCCCCAAAGGAGAGAGCCAGTACTTC. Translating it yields CASSSARGSPKGESQYF.

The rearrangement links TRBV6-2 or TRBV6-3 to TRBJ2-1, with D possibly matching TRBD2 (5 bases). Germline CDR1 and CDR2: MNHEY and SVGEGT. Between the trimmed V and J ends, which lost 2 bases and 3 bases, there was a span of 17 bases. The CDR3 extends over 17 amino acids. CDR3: CASSYTKEEINYNEQFF. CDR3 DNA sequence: TGTGCCAGCAGTTACACAAAGGAGGAGATCAACTACAATGAGCAGTTCTTC.

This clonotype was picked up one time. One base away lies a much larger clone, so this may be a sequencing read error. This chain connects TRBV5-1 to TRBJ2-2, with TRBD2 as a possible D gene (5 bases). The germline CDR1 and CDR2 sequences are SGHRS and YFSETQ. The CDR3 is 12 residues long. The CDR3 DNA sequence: TGCGCCAGCAGCTTAAACACCGGGGTGCTGTTTTTT. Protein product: CASSLNTGVLFF.

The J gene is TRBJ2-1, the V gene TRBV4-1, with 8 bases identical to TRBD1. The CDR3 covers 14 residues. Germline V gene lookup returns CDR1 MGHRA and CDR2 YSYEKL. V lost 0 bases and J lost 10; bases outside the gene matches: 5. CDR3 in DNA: TGCGCCAGCAGCCAAGACGGGACAGGTAGGGAGCAGTTCTTC. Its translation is CASSQDGTGREQFF.

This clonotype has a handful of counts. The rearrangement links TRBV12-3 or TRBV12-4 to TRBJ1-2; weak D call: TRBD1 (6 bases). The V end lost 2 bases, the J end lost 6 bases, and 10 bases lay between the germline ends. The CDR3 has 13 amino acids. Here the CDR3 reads CASSLRGSDGYTF. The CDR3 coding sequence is TGTGCCAGCAGTTTAAGGGGGTCGGATGGCTACACCTTC.

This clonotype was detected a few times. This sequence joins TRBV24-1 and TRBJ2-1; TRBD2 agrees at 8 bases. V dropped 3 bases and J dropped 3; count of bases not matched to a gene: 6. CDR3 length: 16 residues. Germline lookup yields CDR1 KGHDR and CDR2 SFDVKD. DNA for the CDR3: TGTGCCACCAGTGATCGGGGGGGTGTAGGCTACAATGAGCAGTTCTTC. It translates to CATSDRGGVGYNEQFF.

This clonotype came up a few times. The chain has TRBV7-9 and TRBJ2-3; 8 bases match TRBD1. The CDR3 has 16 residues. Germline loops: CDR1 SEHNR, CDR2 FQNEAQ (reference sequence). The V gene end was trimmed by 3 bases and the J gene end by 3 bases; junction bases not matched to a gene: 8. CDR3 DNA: TGTGCCAGCAGCTTCAGGGCAGGGGGCCAGACAGATACGCAGTATTTT. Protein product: CASSFRAGGQTDTQYF.

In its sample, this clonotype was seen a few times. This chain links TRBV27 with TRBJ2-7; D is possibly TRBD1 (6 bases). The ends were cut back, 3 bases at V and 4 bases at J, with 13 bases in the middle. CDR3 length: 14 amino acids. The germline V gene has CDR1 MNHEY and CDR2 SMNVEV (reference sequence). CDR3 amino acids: CASSLGATGYEQYF. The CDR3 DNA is TGTGCCAGCAGTTTGGGGGCCACAGGGTACGAGCAGTACTTC.

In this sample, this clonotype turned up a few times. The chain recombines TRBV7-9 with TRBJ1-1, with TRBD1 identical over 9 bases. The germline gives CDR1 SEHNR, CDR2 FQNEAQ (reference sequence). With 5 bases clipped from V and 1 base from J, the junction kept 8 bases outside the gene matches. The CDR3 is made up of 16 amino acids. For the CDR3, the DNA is TGTGCCAGCAGCATCCCGAACAGGGGGCAGAACACTGAAGCTTTCTTT. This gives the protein CASSIPNRGQNTEAFF.

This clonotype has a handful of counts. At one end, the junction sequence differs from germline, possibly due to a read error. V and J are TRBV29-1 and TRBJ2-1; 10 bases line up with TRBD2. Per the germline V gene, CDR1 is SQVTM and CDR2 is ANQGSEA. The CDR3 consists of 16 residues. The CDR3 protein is CSVEESGTSAYYEQFF. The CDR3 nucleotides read TGCAGCGTTGAAGAATCGGGGACTAGCGCCTACTATGAGCAGTTCTTC.

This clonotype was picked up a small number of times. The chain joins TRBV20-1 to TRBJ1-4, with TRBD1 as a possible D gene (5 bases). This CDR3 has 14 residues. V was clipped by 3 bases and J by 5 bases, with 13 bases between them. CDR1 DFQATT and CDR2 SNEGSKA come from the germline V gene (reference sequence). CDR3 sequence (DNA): TGCAGTGCTAGGTCAGGGACTTCCAATGAAAAACTGTTTTTT. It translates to CSARSGTSNEKLFF.

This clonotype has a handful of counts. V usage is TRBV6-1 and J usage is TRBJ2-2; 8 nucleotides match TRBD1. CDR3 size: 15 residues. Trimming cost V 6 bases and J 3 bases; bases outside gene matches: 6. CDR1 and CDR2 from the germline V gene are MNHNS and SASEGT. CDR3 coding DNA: TGTGCCAGCAGCCAGGACAGGGTTCACACCGGGGAGCTGTTTTTT. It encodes CASSQDRVHTGELFF.

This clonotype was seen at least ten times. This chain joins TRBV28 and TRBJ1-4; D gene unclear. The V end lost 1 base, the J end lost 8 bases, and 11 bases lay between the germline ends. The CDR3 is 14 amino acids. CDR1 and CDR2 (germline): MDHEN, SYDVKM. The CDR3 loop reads CASSLSWEREKLFF. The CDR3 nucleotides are TGTGCCAGCAGTTTATCCTGGGAGAGGGAAAAACTGTTTTTT.

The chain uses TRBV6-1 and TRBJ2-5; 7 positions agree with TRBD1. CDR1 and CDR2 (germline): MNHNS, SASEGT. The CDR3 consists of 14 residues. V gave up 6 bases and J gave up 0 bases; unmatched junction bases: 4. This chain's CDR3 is CASSITGDQETQYF. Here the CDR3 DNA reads TGTGCCAGCAGCATAACAGGGGACCAAGAGACCCAGTACTTC.

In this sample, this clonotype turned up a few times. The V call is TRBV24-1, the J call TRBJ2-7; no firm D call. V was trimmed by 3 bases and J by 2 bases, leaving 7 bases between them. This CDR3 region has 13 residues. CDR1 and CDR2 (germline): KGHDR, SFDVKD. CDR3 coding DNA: TGTGCCACCAGTGATCTGAACACCTACGAGCAGTACTTC. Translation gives CATSDLNTYEQYF.

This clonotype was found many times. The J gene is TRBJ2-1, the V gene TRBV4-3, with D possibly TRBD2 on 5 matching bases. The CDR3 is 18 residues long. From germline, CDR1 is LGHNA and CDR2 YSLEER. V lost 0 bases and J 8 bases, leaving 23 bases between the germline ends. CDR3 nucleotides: TGCGCCAGCAGCCAAGATTCCCTAAGACTGGGCTACGGGGATGAGCAGTTCTTC. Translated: CASSQDSLRLGYGDEQFF.

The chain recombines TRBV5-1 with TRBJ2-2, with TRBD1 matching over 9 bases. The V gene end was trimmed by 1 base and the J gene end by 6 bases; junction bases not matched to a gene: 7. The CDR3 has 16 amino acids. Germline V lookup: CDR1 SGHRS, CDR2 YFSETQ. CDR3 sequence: CASSLTDRGLAGELFF. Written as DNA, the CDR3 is TGCGCCAGCAGCTTGACCGACAGGGGGTTAGCCGGGGAGCTGTTTTTT.

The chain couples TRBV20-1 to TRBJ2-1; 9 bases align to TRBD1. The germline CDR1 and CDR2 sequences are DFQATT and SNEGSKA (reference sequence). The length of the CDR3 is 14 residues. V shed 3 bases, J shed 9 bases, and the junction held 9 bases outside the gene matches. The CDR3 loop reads CSASDRGLKGEQFF. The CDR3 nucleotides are TGCAGTGCTAGCGACAGGGGGTTGAAGGGTGAGCAGTTCTTC.

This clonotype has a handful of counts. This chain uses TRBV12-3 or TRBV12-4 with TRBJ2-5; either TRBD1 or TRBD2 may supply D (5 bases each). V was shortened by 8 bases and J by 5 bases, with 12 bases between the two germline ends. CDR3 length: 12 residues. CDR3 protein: CASRWDGETQYF. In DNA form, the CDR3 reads TGTGCCAGCCGGTGGGACGGGGAGACCCAGTACTTC.